This TCR beta chain comes out of a study of blood T cell repertoires in COVID-19. The wider study: From T cells, B-cell-depleted T cells, or PBMCs came the material, which was cDNA or gDNA.

This CDR3 has 14 residues. Germline loops: CDR1 GTSNPN, CDR2 SVGIG (reference sequence). V was pared by 2 bases and J by 7 bases, with 18 bases between. Here immunoSEQ multiplex PCR was the method, and the copy in TCRdb shows in-frame clones only, minus some. The sample lists roughly 68,000 clones, around 78% seen once, with roughly 18% in the top ten. This sequence was found in a woman older than 75 with acute or convalescent COVID-19. The rearrangement links TRBV30 to TRBJ2-7; tentatively, D is TRBD1 (5 bases). Sample: peripheral blood. The CDR3 nucleotides read TGTGCCTGGAGTCCCGTTCAGGGTTTAGGGGAGCAGTACTTC. Its protein is CAWSPVQGLGEQYF.